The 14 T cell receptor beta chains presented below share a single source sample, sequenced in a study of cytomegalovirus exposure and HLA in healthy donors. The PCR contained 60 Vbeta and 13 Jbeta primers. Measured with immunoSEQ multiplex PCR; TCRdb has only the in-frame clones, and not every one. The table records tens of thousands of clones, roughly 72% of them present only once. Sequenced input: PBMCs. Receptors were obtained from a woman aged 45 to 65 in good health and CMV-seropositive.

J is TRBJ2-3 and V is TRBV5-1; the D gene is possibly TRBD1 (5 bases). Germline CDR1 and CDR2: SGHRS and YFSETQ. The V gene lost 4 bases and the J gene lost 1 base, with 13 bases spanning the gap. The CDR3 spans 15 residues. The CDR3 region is CASSTQGIGTDTQYF. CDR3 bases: TGCGCCAGCAGCACCCAGGGTATAGGCACAGATACGCAGTATTTT.

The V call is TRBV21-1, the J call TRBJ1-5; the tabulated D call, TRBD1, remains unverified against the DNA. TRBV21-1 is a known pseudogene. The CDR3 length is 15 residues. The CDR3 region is CASSKVGQDVQPQHF. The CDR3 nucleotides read TGTGCCAGCAGCAAAGTGGGACAGGATGTTCAGCCCCAGCATTTT.

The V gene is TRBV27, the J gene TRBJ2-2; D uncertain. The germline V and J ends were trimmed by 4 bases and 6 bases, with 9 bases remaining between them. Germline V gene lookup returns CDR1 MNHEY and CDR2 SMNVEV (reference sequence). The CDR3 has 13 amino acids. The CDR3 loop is CASSSLVAGELFF. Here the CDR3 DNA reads TGTGCCAGCAGTTCGCTGGTAGCCGGGGAGCTGTTTTTT.

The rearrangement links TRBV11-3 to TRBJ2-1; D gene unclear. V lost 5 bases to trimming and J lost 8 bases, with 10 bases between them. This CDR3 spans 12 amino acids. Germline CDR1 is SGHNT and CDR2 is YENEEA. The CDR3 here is CASSPPGDEQFF. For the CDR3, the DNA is TGTGCCAGCAGCCCCCCGGGTGATGAGCAGTTCTTC. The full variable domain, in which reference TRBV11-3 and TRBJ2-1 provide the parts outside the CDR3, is EAGVVQSPRYKIIEKKQPVAFWCNPISGHNTLYWYLQNLGQGPELLIRYENEEAVDDSQLPKDRFSAERLKGVDSTLKIQPAELGDSAVYLCASSPPGDEQFFGPGTRLTVL.

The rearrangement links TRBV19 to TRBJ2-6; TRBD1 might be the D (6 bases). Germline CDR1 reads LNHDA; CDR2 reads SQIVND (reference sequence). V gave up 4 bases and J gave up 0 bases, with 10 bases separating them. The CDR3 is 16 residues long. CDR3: CASSKQGFSGANVLTF. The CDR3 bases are TGTGCCAGTAGTAAACAGGGATTCTCTGGGGCCAACGTCCTGACTTTC.

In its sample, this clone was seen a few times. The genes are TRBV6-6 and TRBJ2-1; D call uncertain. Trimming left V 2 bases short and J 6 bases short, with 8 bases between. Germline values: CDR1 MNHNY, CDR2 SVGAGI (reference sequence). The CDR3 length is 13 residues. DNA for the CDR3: TGTGCCAGCAGTTACCCCACCGGCAATGAGCAGTTCTTC. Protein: CASSYPTGNEQFF.

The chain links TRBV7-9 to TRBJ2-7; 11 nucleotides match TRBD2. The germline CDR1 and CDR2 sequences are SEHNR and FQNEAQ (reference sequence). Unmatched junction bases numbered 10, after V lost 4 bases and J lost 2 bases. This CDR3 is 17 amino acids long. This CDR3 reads CASSSGTSGHYTYEQYF. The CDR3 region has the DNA TGTGCCAGCAGCTCCGGGACTAGCGGACACTACACCTACGAGCAGTACTTC.

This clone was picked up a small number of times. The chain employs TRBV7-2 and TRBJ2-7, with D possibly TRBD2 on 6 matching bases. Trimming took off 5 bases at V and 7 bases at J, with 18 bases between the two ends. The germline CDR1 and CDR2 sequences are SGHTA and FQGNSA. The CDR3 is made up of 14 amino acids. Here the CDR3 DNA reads TGTGCCAGCAGCCCCTCTTCGGGAGTTGGTGAGCAGTACTTC. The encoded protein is CASSPSSGVGEQYF.

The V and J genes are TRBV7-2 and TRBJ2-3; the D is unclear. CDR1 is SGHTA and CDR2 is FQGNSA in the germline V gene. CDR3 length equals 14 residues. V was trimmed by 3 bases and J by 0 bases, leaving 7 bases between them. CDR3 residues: CASSFAVSTDTQYF. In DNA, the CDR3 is TGTGCCAGCAGCTTTGCGGTTAGCACAGATACGCAGTATTTT.

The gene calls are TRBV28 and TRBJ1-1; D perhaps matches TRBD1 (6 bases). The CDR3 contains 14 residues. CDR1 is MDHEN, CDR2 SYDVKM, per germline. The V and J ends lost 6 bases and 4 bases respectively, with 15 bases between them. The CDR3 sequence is CASRWGGLGTEAFF. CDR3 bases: TGTGCCAGCAGATGGGGGGGGCTGGGCACTGAAGCTTTCTTT.

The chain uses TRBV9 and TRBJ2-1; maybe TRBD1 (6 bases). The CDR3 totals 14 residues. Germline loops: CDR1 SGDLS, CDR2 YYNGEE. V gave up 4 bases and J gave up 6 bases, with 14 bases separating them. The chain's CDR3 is CASSPSHRANEQFF. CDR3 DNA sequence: TGTGCCAGCAGCCCTTCCCACAGGGCCAATGAGCAGTTCTTC. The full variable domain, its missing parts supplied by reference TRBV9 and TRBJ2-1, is DSGVTQTPKHLITATGQRVTLRCSPRSGDLSVYWYQQSLDQGLQFLIQYYNGEERAKGNILERFSAQQFPDLHSELNLSSLELGDSALYFCASSPSHRANEQFFGPGTRLTVL.

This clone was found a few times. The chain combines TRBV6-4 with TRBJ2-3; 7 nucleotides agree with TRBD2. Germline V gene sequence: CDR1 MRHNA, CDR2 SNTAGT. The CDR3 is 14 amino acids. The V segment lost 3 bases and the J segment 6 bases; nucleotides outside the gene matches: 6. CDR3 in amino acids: CASSEGLAADTQYF. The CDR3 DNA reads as TGTGCCAGCAGTGAAGGGCTAGCGGCGGATACGCAGTATTTT.

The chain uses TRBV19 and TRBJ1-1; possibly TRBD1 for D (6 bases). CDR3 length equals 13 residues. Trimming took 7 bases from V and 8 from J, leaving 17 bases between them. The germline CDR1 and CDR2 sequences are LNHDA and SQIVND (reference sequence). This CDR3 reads CASTPEEGQEAFF. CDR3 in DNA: TGTGCCAGTACCCCAGAAGAAGGACAGGAAGCTTTCTTT.

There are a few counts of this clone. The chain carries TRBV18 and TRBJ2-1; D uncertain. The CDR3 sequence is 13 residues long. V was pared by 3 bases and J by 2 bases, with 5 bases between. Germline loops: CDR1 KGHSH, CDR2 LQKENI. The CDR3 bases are TGTGCCAGCTCACCGCAGACCTACAATGAGCAGTTCTTC. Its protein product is CASSPQTYNEQFF.